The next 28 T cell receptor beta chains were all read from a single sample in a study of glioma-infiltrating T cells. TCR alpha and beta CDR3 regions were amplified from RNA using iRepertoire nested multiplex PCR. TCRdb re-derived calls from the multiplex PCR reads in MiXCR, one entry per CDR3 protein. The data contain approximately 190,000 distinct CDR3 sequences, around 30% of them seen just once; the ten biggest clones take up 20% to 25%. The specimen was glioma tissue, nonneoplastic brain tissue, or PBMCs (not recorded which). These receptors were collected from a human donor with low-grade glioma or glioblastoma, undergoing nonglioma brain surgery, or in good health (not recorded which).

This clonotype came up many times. CDR3 DNA: TGTGCCAGCAGATGGGGGGGCCCCACAGATACGCAGTATTTT. Amino acids: CASRWGGPTDTQYF. The J gene is TRBJ2-3, the V gene TRBV28; D might be TRBD2 (7 bases). Germline CDR1 and CDR2: MDHEN and SYDVKM. The CDR3 contains 14 residues. Between the trimmed V and J ends, which lost 6 bases and 2 bases, there was a span of 12 bases.

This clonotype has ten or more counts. The CDR3 sequence is CASSLATNAYEQYF. The CDR3 DNA reads as TGTGCCAGCAGCTTAGCGACAAACGCCTACGAGCAGTACTTC. The V call is TRBV7-2, the J call TRBJ2-7; D uncertain. With 0 bases removed from V and 2 bases from J, the gap between germline ends came to 8 bases. Germline V gene lookup returns CDR1 SGHTA and CDR2 FQGNSA. The CDR3 sequence is 14 residues long.

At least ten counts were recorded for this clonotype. The CDR3 bases are TGTGCCAGCAGTCCGGTTCCCCCTCCCCACTATGGCTACACCTTC. It translates to CASSPVPPPHYGYTF. The J gene is TRBJ1-2, the V gene TRBV6-2 or TRBV6-3; the D is unclear. This CDR3 contains 15 residues. The germline V and J ends were trimmed by 5 bases and 3 bases, with 16 bases remaining between them. Germline V gives CDR1 MNHEY, CDR2 SVGEGT.

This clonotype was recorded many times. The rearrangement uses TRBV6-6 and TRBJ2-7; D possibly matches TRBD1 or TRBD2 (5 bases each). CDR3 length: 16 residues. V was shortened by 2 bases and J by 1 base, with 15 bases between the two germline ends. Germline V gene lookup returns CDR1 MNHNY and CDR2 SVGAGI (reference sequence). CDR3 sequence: CASSYGRGSKSYEQYF. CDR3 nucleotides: TGTGCCAGCAGTTACGGCCGGGGCTCAAAGTCCTACGAGCAGTACTTC.

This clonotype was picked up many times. The CDR3 DNA is TGTGCCAGCAGTGACAGGGAAGATACGCAGTATTTT. Its translation: CASSDREDTQYF. J is TRBJ2-3 and V is TRBV6-1; TRBD1 might be the D (5 bases). The CDR3 is 12 amino acids. Trimming pared 3 bases from V and 5 bases from J, leaving 6 bases between. Per the germline V gene, CDR1 is MNHNS and CDR2 is SASEGT.

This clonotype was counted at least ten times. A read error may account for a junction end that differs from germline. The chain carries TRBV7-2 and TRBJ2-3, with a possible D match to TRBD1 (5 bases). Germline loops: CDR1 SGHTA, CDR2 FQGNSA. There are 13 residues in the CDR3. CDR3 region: CASSIAGTDTQYF. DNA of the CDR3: TGTGCCAGCAGCATAGCAGGGACAGATACGCAGTATTTT.

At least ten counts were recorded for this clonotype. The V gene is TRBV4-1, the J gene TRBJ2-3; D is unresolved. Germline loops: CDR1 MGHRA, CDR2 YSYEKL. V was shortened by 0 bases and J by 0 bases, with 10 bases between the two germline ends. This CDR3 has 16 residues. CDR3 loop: CASSQDQSASTDTQYF. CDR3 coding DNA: TGCGCCAGCAGCCAAGATCAAAGCGCTAGCACAGATACGCAGTATTTT.

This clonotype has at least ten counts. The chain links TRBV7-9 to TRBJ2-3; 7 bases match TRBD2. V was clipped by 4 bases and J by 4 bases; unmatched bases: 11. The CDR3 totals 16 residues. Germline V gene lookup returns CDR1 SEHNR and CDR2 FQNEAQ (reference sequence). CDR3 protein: CASSSPGLTPPDTQYF. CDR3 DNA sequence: TGTGCCAGCAGCTCCCCGGGACTAACTCCCCCAGATACGCAGTATTTT. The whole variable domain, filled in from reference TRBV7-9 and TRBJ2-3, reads DTGVSQNPRHKITKRGQNVTFRCDPISEHNRLYWYRQTLGQGPEFLTYFQNEAQLEKSRLLSDRFSAERPKGSFSTLEIQRTEQGDSAMYLCASSSPGLTPPDTQYFGPGTRLTVL.

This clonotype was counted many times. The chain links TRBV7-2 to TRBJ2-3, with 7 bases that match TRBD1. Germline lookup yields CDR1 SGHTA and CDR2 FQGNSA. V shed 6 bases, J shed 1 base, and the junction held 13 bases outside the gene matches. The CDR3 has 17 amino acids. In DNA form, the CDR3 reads TGTGCCAGCAGATATAGGGGCAGGGGGTATCGCACAGATACGCAGTATTTT. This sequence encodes CASRYRGRGYRTDTQYF.

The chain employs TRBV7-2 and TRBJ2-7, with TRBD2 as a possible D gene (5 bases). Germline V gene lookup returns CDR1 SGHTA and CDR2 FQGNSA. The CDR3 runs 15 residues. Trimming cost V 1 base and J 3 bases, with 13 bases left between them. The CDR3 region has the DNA TGTGCCAGCAGCTTAGTAAGCGGTGTTAACTACGAGCAGTACTTC. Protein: CASSLVSGVNYEQYF.

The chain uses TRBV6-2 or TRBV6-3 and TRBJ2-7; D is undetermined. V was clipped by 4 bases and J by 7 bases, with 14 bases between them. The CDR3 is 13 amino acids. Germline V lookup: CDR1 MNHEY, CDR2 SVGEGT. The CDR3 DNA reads TGTGCCAGCAGTTTCTCCACATGGGGAGAGCAGTACTTC. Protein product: CASSFSTWGEQYF.

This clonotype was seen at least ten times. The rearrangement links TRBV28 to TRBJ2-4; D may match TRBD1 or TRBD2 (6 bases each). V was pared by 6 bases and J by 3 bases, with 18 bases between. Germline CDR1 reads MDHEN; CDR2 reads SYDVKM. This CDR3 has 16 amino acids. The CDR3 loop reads CASSRGGQIGKNIQYF. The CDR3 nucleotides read TGTGCCAGCAGCCGTGGGGGGCAGATCGGCAAAAACATTCAGTACTTC. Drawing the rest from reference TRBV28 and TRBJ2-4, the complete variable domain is DVKVTQSSRYLVKRTGEKVFLECVQDMDHENMFWYRQDPGLGLRLIYFSYDVKMKEKGDIPEGYSVSREKKERFSLILESASTNQTSMYLCASSRGGQIGKNIQYFGAGTRLSVL.

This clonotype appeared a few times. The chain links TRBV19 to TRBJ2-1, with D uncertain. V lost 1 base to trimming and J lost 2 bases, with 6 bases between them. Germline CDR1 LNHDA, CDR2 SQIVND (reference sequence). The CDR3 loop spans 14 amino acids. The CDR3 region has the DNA TGTGCCAGTAGTATAGGGGTCACCTACAATGAGCAGTTCTTC. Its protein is CASSIGVTYNEQFF. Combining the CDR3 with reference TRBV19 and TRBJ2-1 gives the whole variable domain DGGITQSPKYLFRKEGQNVTLSCEQNLNHDAMYWYRQDPGQGLRLIYYSQIVNDFQKGDIAEGYSVSREKKESFPLTVTSAQKNPTAFYLCASSIGVTYNEQFFGPGTRLTVL.

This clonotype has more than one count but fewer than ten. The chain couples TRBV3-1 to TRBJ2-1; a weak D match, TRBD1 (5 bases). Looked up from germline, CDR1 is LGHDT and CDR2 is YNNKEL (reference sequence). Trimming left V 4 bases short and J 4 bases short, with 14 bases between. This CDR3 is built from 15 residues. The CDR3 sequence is CASSPSWGQYNEQFF. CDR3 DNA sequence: TGTGCCAGCAGCCCGTCGTGGGGCCAATACAATGAGCAGTTCTTC.

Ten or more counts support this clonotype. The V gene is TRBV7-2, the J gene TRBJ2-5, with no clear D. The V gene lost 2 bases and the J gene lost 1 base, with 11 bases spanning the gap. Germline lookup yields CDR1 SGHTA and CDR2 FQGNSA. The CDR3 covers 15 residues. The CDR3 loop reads CASSLYDGSQETQYF. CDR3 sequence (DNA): TGTGCCAGCAGCTTATACGACGGCAGCCAAGAGACCCAGTACTTC.

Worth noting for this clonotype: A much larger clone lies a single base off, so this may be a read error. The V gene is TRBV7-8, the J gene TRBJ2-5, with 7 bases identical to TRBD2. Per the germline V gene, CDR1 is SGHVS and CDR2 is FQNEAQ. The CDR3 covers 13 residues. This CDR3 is CASILVTSNAQYF. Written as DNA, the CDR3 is TGTGCCAGCATCTTAGTGACTAGCAATGCCCAGTACTTC.

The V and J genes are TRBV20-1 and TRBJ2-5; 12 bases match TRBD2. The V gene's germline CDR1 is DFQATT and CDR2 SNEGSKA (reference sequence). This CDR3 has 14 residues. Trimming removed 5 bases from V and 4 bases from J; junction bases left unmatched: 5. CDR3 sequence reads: CSALAGGVTETQYF. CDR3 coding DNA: TGCAGTGCTCTAGCGGGAGGGGTCACAGAGACCCAGTACTTC.

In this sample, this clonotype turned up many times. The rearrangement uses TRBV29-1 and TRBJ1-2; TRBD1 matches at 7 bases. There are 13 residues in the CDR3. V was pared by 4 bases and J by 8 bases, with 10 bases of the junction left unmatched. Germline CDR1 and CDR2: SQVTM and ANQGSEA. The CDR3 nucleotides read TGCAGCGTTGGAAGGCAGGGGGTAAGAGGCTACACCTTC. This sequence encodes CSVGRQGVRGYTF.

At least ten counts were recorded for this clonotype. CDR3 amino acids: CASNRDRGTGELFF. In DNA form, the CDR3 reads TGTGCCAGCAACCGGGACAGGGGTACCGGGGAGCTGTTTTTT. V and J are TRBV6-1 and TRBJ2-2; 10 bases align to TRBD1. CDR1 is MNHNS, CDR2 SASEGT, per germline. The CDR3 runs 14 residues. V lost 7 bases, J lost 5 bases, and 4 bases stayed unmatched.

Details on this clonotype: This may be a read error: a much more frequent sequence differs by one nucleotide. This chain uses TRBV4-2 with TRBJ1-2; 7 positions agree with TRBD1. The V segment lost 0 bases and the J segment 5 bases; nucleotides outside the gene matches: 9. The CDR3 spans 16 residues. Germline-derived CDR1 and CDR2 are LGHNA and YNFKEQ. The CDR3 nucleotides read TGTGCCAGCAGCCAAGATATAGACAGGGTGTTGTATGGCTACACCTTC. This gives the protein CASSQDIDRVLYGYTF.

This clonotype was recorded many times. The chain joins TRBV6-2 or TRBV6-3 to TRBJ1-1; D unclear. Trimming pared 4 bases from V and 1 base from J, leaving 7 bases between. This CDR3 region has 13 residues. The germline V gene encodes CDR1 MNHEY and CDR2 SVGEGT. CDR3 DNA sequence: TGTGCCAGCAGTTGGACTTGGAACACTGAAGCTTTCTTT. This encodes CASSWTWNTEAFF.

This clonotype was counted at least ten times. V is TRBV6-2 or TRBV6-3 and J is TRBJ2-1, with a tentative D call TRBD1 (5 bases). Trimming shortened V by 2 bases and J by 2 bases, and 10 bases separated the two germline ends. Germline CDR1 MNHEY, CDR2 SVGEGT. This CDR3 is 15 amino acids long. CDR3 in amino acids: CASSYEAGTYNEQFF. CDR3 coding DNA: TGTGCCAGCAGTTACGAGGCAGGGACCTACAATGAGCAGTTCTTC.

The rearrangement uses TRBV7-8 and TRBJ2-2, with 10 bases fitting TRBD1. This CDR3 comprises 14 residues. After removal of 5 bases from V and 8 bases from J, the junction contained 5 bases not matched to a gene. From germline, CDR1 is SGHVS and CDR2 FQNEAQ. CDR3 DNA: TGTGCCAGCAGCGATGACAGGGGGCTTGGGGAGCTGTTTTTT. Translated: CASSDDRGLGELFF.

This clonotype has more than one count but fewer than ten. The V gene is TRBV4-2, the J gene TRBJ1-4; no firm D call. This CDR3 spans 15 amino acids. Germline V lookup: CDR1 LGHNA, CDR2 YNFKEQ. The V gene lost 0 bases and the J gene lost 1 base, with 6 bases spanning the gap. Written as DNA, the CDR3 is TGTGCCAGCAGCCAAGATGAGGGAACTAATGAAAAACTGTTTTTT. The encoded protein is CASSQDEGTNEKLFF.

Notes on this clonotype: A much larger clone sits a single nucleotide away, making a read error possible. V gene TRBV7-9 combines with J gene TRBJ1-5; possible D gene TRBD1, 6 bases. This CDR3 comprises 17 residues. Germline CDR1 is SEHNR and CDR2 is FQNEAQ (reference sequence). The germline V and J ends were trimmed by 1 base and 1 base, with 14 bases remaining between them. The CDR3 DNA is TGTGCCAGCAGCTTAGGGCAGGGGAAGGCAAGCAATCAGCCCCAGCATTTT. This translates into CASSLGQGKASNQPQHF.

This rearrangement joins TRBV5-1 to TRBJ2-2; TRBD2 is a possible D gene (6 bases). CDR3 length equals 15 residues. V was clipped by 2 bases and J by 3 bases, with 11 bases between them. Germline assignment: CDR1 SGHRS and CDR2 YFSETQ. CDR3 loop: CASSFETGDTGELFF. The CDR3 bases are TGCGCCAGCAGCTTTGAGACGGGGGACACCGGGGAGCTGTTTTTT.

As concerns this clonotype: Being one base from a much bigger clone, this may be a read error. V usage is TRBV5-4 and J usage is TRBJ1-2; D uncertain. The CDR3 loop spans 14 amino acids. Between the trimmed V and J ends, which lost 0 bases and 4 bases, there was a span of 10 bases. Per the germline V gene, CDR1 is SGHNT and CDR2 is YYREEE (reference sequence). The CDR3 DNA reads TGTGCCAGCAGCTTGGGGGTGGAGCCCTATGGCTACACCTTC. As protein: CASSLGVEPYGYTF.

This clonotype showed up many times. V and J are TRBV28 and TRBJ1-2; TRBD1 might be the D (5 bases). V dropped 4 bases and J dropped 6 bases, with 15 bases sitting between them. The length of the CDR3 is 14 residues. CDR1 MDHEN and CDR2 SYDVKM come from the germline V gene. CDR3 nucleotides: TGTGCCAGCAGTTGGGGAGCTGGGACTGATGGCTACACCTTC. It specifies CASSWGAGTDGYTF.